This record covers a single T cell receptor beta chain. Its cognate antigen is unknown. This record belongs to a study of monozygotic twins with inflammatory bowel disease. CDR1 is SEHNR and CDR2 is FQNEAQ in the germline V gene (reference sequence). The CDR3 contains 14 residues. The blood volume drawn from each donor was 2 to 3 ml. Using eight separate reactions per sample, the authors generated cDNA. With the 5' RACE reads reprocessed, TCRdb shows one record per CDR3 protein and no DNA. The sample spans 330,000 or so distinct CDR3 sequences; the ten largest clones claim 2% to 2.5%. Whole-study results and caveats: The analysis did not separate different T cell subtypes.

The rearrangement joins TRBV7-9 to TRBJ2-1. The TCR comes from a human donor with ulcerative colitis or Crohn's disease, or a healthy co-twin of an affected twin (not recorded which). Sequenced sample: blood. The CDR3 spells CASSLRADGDEQFF.